Given below is one T cell receptor (beta chain) in context. The method was immunoSEQ multiplex PCR; TCRdb's version includes in-frame clones alone and lacks a portion of them. The data contain approximately 280,000 clones, around 76% of them singletons. This CDR3 has 12 amino acids. The V gene's germline CDR1 is SGHTS and CDR2 YDEGEE. The V and J ends lost 2 bases and 0 bases respectively, with 3 bases between them. This record belongs to a study of cytotoxic CD8 clonotypes in ibrutinib-treated CLL. Extraction of 1.5 to 2.5 micrograms of genomic DNA from cryopreserved PBMCs supplied material for TCR beta libraries.

The sequence was obtained from a human donor with chronic lymphocytic leukemia. The source was PBMCs, collected at disease progression, from a patient treated with ibrutinib. The chain uses TRBV5-8 and TRBJ2-7, with D hard to call. This CDR3 reads CASSFSSYEQYF. The CDR3 DNA is TGTGCCAGCAGCTTTAGCTCCTACGAGCAGTACTTC. Based on the CDR3 plus reference TRBV5-8 and TRBJ2-7, the full variable domain is EAGVTQSPTHLIKTRGQQATLRCSPISGHTSVYWYQQALGLGLQFLLWYDEGEERNRGNFPPRFSGRQFPNYSSELNVNALELEDSALYLCASSFSSYEQYFGPGTRLTVT.